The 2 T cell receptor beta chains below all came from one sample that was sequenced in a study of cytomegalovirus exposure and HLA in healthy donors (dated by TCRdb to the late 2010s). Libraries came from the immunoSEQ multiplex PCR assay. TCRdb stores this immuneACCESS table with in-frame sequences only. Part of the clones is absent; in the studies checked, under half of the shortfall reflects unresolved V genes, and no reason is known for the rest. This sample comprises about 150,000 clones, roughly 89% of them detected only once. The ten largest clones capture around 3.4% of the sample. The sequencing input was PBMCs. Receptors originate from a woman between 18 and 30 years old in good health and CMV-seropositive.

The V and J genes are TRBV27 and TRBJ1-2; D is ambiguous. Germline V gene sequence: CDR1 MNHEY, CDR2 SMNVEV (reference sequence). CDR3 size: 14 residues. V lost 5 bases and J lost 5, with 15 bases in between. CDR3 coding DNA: TGTGCCAGCAGTCTCGCCCGCGGAGGATATGGCTACACCTTC. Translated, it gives CASSLARGGYGYTF.

The CDR3 sequence is CASSLLAGPYNEQFF. CDR3 nucleotides: TGTGCCAGCAGCCTCCTAGCGGGACCCTACAATGAGCAGTTCTTC. The chain has TRBV2 and TRBJ2-1; 9 nucleotides match TRBD2. CDR1 SNHLY and CDR2 FYNNEI come from the germline V gene. Trimming removed 6 bases from V and 2 bases from J; junction bases left unmatched: 5. The CDR3 is 15 residues long.